Shown below are 15 T cell receptor beta chains from a single sample sequenced in a study of PD-1 blockade in classical Hodgkin lymphoma. Brentuximab vedotin exposure varied among the patients, all of whom had relapsed after autologous stem cell transplantation. Sequencing used immunoSEQ multiplex PCR; TCRdb keeps in-frame clones, though not all of them. The sample holds some 100,000 clones; approximately 92% are singletons and the top ten take less than 3.5%. Sequencing used peripheral blood mononuclear cells (PBMCs), obtained at baseline. These receptors all stem from a human donor with classical Hodgkin lymphoma.

The J gene is TRBJ2-5, the V gene TRBV10-3, with D possibly TRBD1 on 7 matching bases. The CDR3 spans 13 residues. Germline CDR1 is ENHRY and CDR2 is SYGVKD. The CDR3 spells CGTSTGRGETQYF. The CDR3 coding sequence is TGTGGGACGTCGACAGGGCGGGGAGAGACCCAGTACTTC.

The gene calls are TRBV20-1 and TRBJ2-7, with TRBD1 matching 8 bases. Germline lookup yields CDR1 DFQATT and CDR2 SNEGSKA (reference sequence). The CDR3 extends over 11 amino acids. Trimming removed 5 bases from V and 6 bases from J; junction bases left unmatched: 3. CDR3 amino acids: CSAYRGTEQYF. CDR3 in DNA: TGCAGTGCTTACAGGGGGACCGAGCAGTACTTC.

V gene TRBV11-2 combines with J gene TRBJ1-4; the D gene is possibly TRBD1 (6 bases). Trimming left V 5 bases short and J 8 bases short, with 15 bases between. The CDR3 covers 14 residues. The V gene's germline CDR1 is SGHAT and CDR2 FQNNGV. DNA of the CDR3: TGTGCCAGCAGCCCAACCGGGACAAGCGAAAAACTGTTTTTT. Translated: CASSPTGTSEKLFF.

For this clone: The junction does not match germline at one end; this may be a read error. The chain has TRBV28 and TRBJ2-3; D uncertain. The CDR3 runs to 11 residues. Per germline, CDR1 MDHEN and CDR2 SYDVKM. In nucleotides, the CDR3 is TGTGTCAGCACCCACACAGATACGCAGTATTTT. It yields the protein CVSTHTDTQYF.

The chain recombines TRBV5-6 with TRBJ1-2; 9 bases fit TRBD1. Germline trimming cut 4 bases from V and 2 bases from J; bases unmatched to any gene: 6. The CDR3 totals 15 residues. Germline V gives CDR1 SGHDT, CDR2 YYEEEE. The CDR3: CASSPPGQGNYGYTF. The DNA of the CDR3 is TGTGCCAGCAGCCCCCCAGGACAGGGGAACTATGGCTACACCTTC.

The chain joins TRBV11-2 to TRBJ2-7, with D possibly being TRBD2 (5 bases). The CDR3 consists of 14 residues. In germline, CDR1 is SGHAT, CDR2 FQNNGV. V lost 10 bases and J lost 0, with 16 bases in between. The CDR3 spells CAITPPSGSYEQYF. CDR3 DNA: TGTGCCATAACCCCGCCGAGCGGCTCCTACGAGCAGTACTTC.

The chain recombines TRBV2 with TRBJ1-4; no clear D. The germline gives CDR1 SNHLY, CDR2 FYNNEI. The V end lost 10 bases, the J end lost 5 bases, and 11 bases lay between the germline ends. CDR3 length: 12 amino acids. The DNA for the CDR3 is TGTGCCACCTATTGGATGAATGAAAAACTGTTTTTT. Translating it yields CATYWMNEKLFF.

The rearrangement links TRBV11-3 to TRBJ2-3, with 11 bases matching TRBD1. V shed 4 bases, J shed 6 bases, and the junction held 3 bases outside the gene matches. Germline CDR1 is SGHNT and CDR2 is YENEEA. CDR3 size: 14 residues. The CDR3 protein is CASSSGQGVDTQYF. DNA for the CDR3: TGTGCCAGCAGCTCGGGACAGGGGGTCGATACGCAGTATTTT.

The genes are TRBV6-1 and TRBJ1-2; D uncertain. The CDR3 spans 13 residues. The ends were cut back, 10 bases at V and 7 bases at J, with 19 bases in the middle. Germline CDR1 MNHNS, CDR2 SASEGT. CDR3 sequence (DNA): TGTGCCACTCCGTTCCCGCAAGGTGGTGGCTACACCTTC. This gives the protein CATPFPQGGGYTF.

In its sample, this clone was seen once. This chain joins TRBV11-3 and TRBJ2-3; D gene ambiguous. The CDR3 totals 14 residues. Germline CDR1 reads SGHNT; CDR2 reads YENEEA. Trimming cost V 6 bases and J 0 bases, with 10 bases left between them. CDR3 in DNA: TGTGCCAGCAGTTGGTCCGCTAGCACAGATACGCAGTATTTT. Its protein is CASSWSASTDTQYF. Combining the CDR3 with reference TRBV11-3 and TRBJ2-3 gives the whole variable domain EAGVVQSPRYKIIEKKQPVAFWCNPISGHNTLYWYLQNLGQGPELLIRYENEEAVDDSQLPKDRFSAERLKGVDSTLKIQPAELGDSAVYLCASSWSASTDTQYFGPGTRLTVL.

The rearrangement joins TRBV9 to TRBJ2-2; D is uncertain. V gave up 1 base and J gave up 0 bases, with 7 bases separating them. The CDR3 consists of 15 residues. The germline CDR1 and CDR2 sequences are SGDLS and YYNGEE. The CDR3 loop reads CASSVTNANTGELFF. The CDR3 region has the DNA TGTGCCAGCAGCGTAACGAACGCGAACACCGGGGAGCTGTTTTTT.

This clone was seen once. The gene calls are TRBV2 and TRBJ2-7; D assignment may be TRBD1 or TRBD2 (6 bases each). CDR1 is SNHLY, CDR2 FYNNEI, per germline. The germline V and J ends were trimmed by 4 bases and 2 bases, with 9 bases remaining between them. This CDR3 is built from 13 residues. The CDR3 nucleotides read TGTGCCAGCAGTGCGGGGGCTACCTACGAGCAGTACTTC. Its translation is CASSAGATYEQYF.

This clone has a single count. J is TRBJ2-3 and V is TRBV27, with D perhaps matching TRBD1 (7 bases). The CDR3 consists of 14 residues. Trimming took off 4 bases at V and 5 bases at J, with 13 bases between the two ends. The germline gives CDR1 MNHEY, CDR2 SMNVEV (reference sequence). The CDR3 region is CASSSGGGRDTQYF. Here the CDR3 DNA reads TGTGCCAGCAGTTCCGGAGGGGGCAGAGATACGCAGTATTTT.

CDR3 in DNA: TGTGCCAGCAGTGAAGCGCTGCCGGAGAACGGCGGGGAGCTGTTTTTT. Protein product: CASSEALPENGGELFF. This chain links TRBV2 with TRBJ2-2; D unclear. This CDR3 is built from 16 residues. V lost 0 bases and J lost 7, with 15 bases in between. Germline V gene lookup returns CDR1 SNHLY and CDR2 FYNNEI.

The chain joins TRBV7-8 to TRBJ2-7; 15 bases align to TRBD2. The V and J ends lost 3 bases and 8 bases, in that order; junction bases with no gene match: 8. The CDR3 length is 16 residues. Germline V lookup: CDR1 SGHVS, CDR2 FQNEAQ. DNA for the CDR3: TGTGCCAGCAGCTTGGAAGGACTAGCGGGAGGGCCCAAGCAGTACTTC. Translating it yields CASSLEGLAGGPKQYF.